This T cell receptor (beta chain) was documented in a study of blood T cells in healthy people across ages. Next came a second PCR, run for roughly 6 to 11 cycles, which used a sample-barcoded 5' primer along with a J-beta primer mix. TCRdb re-called the 5' RACE reads with MiXCR, one entry per CDR3 protein. The data hold 920,000 or so distinct CDR3 sequences, with 35% to 55% observed a single time. Germline V CDR1 and CDR2: SGDLS, YYNGEE. The CDR3 runs 16 residues. V was shortened by 4 bases and J by 5 bases, with 19 bases between the two germline ends. This TCR came from a woman aged 55-69 years in good health. Sequencing used blood. V and J are TRBV9 and TRBJ2-1; D possibly corresponds to TRBD2 (5 bases). The CDR3 here is CASSPMLAIKNNEQFF. CDR3 nucleotide sequence: TGTGCCAGCAGCCCCATGTTAGCGATCAAAAACAATGAGCAGTTCTTC.